This TCR beta chain was sequenced for a study of T-cell memory formation after mild COVID-19. Study results and limitations: The study found contracting CD4+ clones mainly in CM and EM and contracting CD8+ clones in EMRA. Clones shrinking between day 15 and 85 showed a balanced CD4/CD8 split, and those that grew later tilted toward CD4+.

For this clonotype: Its antigen remains unidentified.

Constant-segment-primed 5'RACE gave TCR alpha and TCR beta cDNA libraries with sample barcodes and UMIs. TCRdb reprocessed the 5' RACE reads via MiXCR and lists one record per CDR3 protein. The sample carries 400,000 to 550,000 distinct CDR3 sequences, approximately 25% recorded once. Specimen: PBMCs or a T cell subset sorted from them (not recorded which). The clonotype originates from an adult woman who had mild COVID-19 (a few samples of this study predate the infection). Cell type and time point are not known.

CDR3 nucleotide sequence: TGTGCCTGGACCCGTATGCGGACTAGCGGGTTGGGGACAGATACGCAGTATTTT. This codes for CAWTRMRTSGLGTDTQYF. The rearrangement links TRBV30 to TRBJ2-3, with 11 bases identical to TRBD2. V gave up 4 bases and J gave up 3 bases; unmatched junction bases: 15. CDR1 and CDR2 from the germline V gene are GTSNPN and SVGIG (reference sequence). The length of the CDR3 is 18 residues.